The entry that follows covers one TCR beta chain sequence. This clone came up once. Its antigen is currently not known. Per-nucleotide qualities are absent, and no much larger clonotype sits a single base away. Each collaborating institution followed its own protocols to collect whole blood in K2EDTA tubes. For TCRbeta analysis, collaborator samples were shipped as frozen whole blood, as isolated PBMCs, or as DNA extracted from either sample type. The CDR3 runs 12 amino acids, cysteine and phenylalanine included. The entry retains the CDR3 DNA only, 36 bases that are in frame from base 1. The germline V gene yields MNHEY for CDR1 and SVGAGI for CDR2. After removal of 9 bases from V and 4 bases from J, the junction retains 4 bases not matched to a gene. The immunoSEQ Assay, a bias-controlled multiplex PCR, was used to amplify TCRbeta CDR3 regions from genomic DNA. Concerning the study's data processing: Within the assay, amplification of reference gene primers was used to estimate how many nucleated cells each sample contained. Sequence reads were collapsed and filtered to measure the absolute abundance of every unique TCRbeta CDR3 rearrangement. For each sample, productive Simpson clonality was calculated as the square root of Simpson's diversity index across productive rearrangements. TCRdb holds this immuneACCESS table with in-frame rearrangements only. Some clones are missing; in checked studies, unresolved V genes explain under half, and the rest has no known cause. Clone size and the V and J calls come from that table; the DNA yielded D and trimming. Counted in this sample were 90,000 to 100,000 clones; 70% to 90% of them appeared once. Of the sample, roughly an eighth falls within the top ten clones.

The entry originates in a study of blood T cell repertoires in COVID-19 (dated by TCRdb to 2020 to 2022). With respect to the entire study: Samples covering the acute and convalescent phases of COVID-19 were provided by collaborators in the United States, Italy and Spain. The prospective study material was composed of cDNA or gDNA derived from T cells, B-cell-depleted T cells, or PBMCs. The repertoires were released in a freely available public database intended as a resource for research on the immune response to SARS-CoV-2. Samples came from the ongoing ImmuneRACE study (first 160 participants) plus 1,254 subjects from 6 global collaborators. Deeply sampled blood TCRbeta repertoires from subjects exposed to, actively infected with, or recovered from COVID-19 were included in the dataset. Where available, HLA class I and class II types were obtained from metadata supplied by the sample provider rather than from assay-based typing. Sample metadata almost always included a de-identified subject ID, COVID-19 status, age in years and sex.

Broader findings and caveats from the paper: The quantity of clinical and demographic metadata differed by source and by participant and was supplied without curation.

This TCR was sampled from a human donor in a cohort sampled during active COVID-19. The source material was peripheral blood. Recombination linked TRBV6-5 to TRBJ1-2; 8 bases in the middle match TRBD1. The CDR3 protein: CASRTGTYGYTF. The DNA reads TGTGCCAGTAGGACAGGGACCTATGGCTACACCTTC.